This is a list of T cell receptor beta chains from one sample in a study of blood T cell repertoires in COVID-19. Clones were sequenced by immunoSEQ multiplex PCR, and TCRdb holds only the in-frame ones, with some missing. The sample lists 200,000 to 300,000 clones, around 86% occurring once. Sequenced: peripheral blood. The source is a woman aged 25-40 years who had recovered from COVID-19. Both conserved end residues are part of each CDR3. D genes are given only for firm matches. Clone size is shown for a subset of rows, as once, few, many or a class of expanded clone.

TGTGCCATCAGTGACTCCCGGCTAGCGGGGGGTCCAAGCTCCTACGAGCAGTACTTC | CAISDSRLAGGPSSYEQYF | TRBD2 | NA | TRBJ2-7 | TRBV10-3
TGTGCCAGCAGCCCGACTTCTAGCGGGGGGGCCCACGAGCAGTACTTC | CASSPTSSGGAHEQYF | TRBD2 | NA | TRBJ2-7 | TRBV5-4
TGTGCCAGCATGGTAGATCCCTCTGGAAACACCATATATTTT | CASMVDPSGNTIYF | NA | NA | TRBJ1-3 | TRBV6-5
TGTGCCACCCAACTAGCGGGGCCCTACGAGCAGTACTTC | CATQLAGPYEQYF | TRBD2 | NA | TRBJ2-7 | TRBV7-9
TGTGCCAGCTCACCGGGGACAGGGTCTGGAAACACCATATATTTT | CASSPGTGSGNTIYF | TRBD1 | NA | TRBJ1-3 | TRBV18
TGTGCCAGCAGCCCGCCGGGACAGGGGGCCTCTCACACCTTC | CASSPPGQGASHTF | TRBD1 | NA | TRBJ1-2 | TRBV9
TGTGCCAGCAGCTTAAATTCTGAGTGGAACTATGGCTACACCTTC | CASSLNSEWNYGYTF | NA | once | TRBJ1-2 | TRBV7-3
TGTGCCAGCAGCGTAGGTGGGGGGGCCGCCGGGGAGCTGTTTTTT | CASSVGGGAAGELFF | NA | NA | TRBJ2-2 | TRBV9
TGTGCCAGCAGCTTAGGGGCAGGGTTGGGGACTGAAGCTTTCTTT | CASSLGAGLGTEAFF | NA | NA | TRBJ1-1 | TRBV7-2
TGTGCCAGCAGCCAAGACCCCGTATATGGCTACACCTTC | CASSQDPVYGYTF | NA | NA | TRBJ1-2 | TRBV3-1/TRBV3-2
TGCAGCCACAGGACAGGGGAGACCCAGTACTTC | CSHRTGETQYF | TRBD1 | NA | TRBJ2-5 | TRBV29-1
TGTGCCAGTGATACCAGGGGCTCTGGGGCCAACGTCCTGACTTTC | CASDTRGSGANVLTF | NA | NA | TRBJ2-6 | TRBV28
TGTGCCAGCAGTTACAAATTGACTAGCGGGGGGGGAGAGGACAATGAGCAGTTCTTC | CASSYKLTSGGGEDNEQFF | TRBD2 | NA | TRBJ2-1 | TRBV6-2/TRBV6-3
TGTGCCAGTAGTATAAGGGGACAGGGGGAGAACTATGGCTACACCTTC | CASSIRGQGENYGYTF | TRBD1 | NA | TRBJ1-2 | TRBV19
TGCGCCAGCAGCTTGGCCCCGGGACAGGGGGCGCGGGGTGAAGCTTTCTTT | CASSLAPGQGARGEAFF | TRBD1 | NA | TRBJ1-1 | TRBV5-1
TGTGCCAGCAGCCAAGGACAGGGCGACGTATACGAGCAGTACTTC | CASSQGQGDVYEQYF | TRBD1 | NA | TRBJ2-7 | TRBV4-2
TGTGCCAGCAGCGGGACAGGGGGCAGGGGCTACACCTTC | CASSGTGGRGYTF | TRBD1 | NA | TRBJ1-2 | TRBV2
TGTGCCAGCAGCCAAGACTTGATGAGCTCCTATAATTCACCCCTCCACTTT | CASSQDLMSSYNSPLHF | NA | NA | TRBJ1-6 | TRBV14
TGCGCCAGCAGCGACAGGGCGGGCACCGGGGAGCTGTTTTTT | CASSDRAGTGELFF | TRBD1 | NA | TRBJ2-2 | TRBV10-1
TGTGCCAGCAGCGGACAGGCCTCCTACGAGCAGTACTTC | CASSGQASYEQYF | TRBD1 | NA | TRBJ2-7 | TRBV6-5
TGTGCCAGTAGTATAATTGCTGGACTAGCGGGGGCCACCGGGGAGCTGTTTTTT | CASSIIAGLAGATGELFF | TRBD2 | NA | TRBJ2-2 | TRBV19
TGTGCCAGCAGAGGACGAGACTATTCCTACGAGCAGTACTTC | CASRGRDYSYEQYF | NA | NA | TRBJ2-7 | TRBV6-5
TGCGCCAGCAGCTTACAGGGGCGCGGGACCGGGGAGCTGTTTTTT | CASSLQGRGTGELFF | TRBD1 | NA | TRBJ2-2 | TRBV5-1
TGTGCCAGCAGCCAGGACAGGCTCTCCGTCTATGGCTACACCTTC | CASSQDRLSVYGYTF | TRBD1 | once | TRBJ1-2 | TRBV4-2
TGTGCCAGCAGCGGAAGGGACAGCTCCTATAATTCACCCCTCCACTTT | CASSGRDSSYNSPLHF | TRBD1 | NA | TRBJ1-6 | TRBV5-5
TGTGCCAGCAGTCTGTATCAGGGGAAGGATCAGCCCCAGCATTTT | CASSLYQGKDQPQHF | NA | NA | TRBJ1-5 | TRBV27
TGTGCCACAGCGACCGGGACAGGGGGCTTCAACGAGCAGTACTTC | CATATGTGGFNEQYF | TRBD1 | NA | TRBJ2-7 | TRBV6-5
TGTGCCACCAGCAGAGCTGCCCCGATGACATCGCCTAGCACAGATACGCAGTATTTT | CATSRAAPMTSPSTDTQYF | NA | NA | TRBJ2-3 | TRBV15
TGCGCCAGCAGCCAAGAGGGGGGTAGCGGACAAGAGACCCAGTACTTC | CASSQEGGSGQETQYF | NA | NA | TRBJ2-5 | TRBV4-3
TGTGCCAGCAGCTCCTCCGGGACAGGGGACAATGAGCAGTTCTTC | CASSSSGTGDNEQFF | TRBD1 | NA | TRBJ2-1 | TRBV7-7
TGTGCCAGCAGGGGGGCTGTTCGAGCTTTCTTT | CASRGAVRAFF | NA | NA | TRBJ1-1 | TRBV27
TGCAGTGCTTCGTCTGGAAACACCATATATTTT | CSASSGNTIYF | NA | NA | TRBJ1-3 | TRBV20-1
TGTGCCAGCAGCTCAGGGGTTTTAGCCGGTCCCAAAAACATTCAGTACTTC | CASSSGVLAGPKNIQYF | NA | NA | TRBJ2-4 | TRBV7-6
TGTGCCAGCTCGCCAGACAGGGTGTCTGGAAACACCATATATTTT | CASSPDRVSGNTIYF | TRBD1 | NA | TRBJ1-3 | TRBV18
TGTGCCTGCCAGGGGGTCTCCTACGAGCAGTACTTC | CACQGVSYEQYF | TRBD1 | NA | TRBJ2-7 | TRBV30
TGTGCTAGTGGTCCAACGACAGGGTCTAGCTCCTACGAGCAGTACTTC | CASGPTTGSSSYEQYF | TRBD1 | few | TRBJ2-7 | TRBV12-5
TGCGCCAGCAGCCAAGAACGGGGGGGGCAGTTTCTCTACGAGCAGTACTTC | CASSQERGGQFLYEQYF | TRBD2 | NA | TRBJ2-7 | TRBV4-1
TGTGCCAGCAGCTTAGGACAGGGGGCCGCGTCTGAAAAACTGTTTTTT | CASSLGQGAASEKLFF | TRBD1 | NA | TRBJ1-4 | TRBV11-2
TGTGCCAGCAGTGTGGGGACAGAAAATTCACCCCTCCACTTT | CASSVGTENSPLHF | TRBD1 | NA | TRBJ1-6 | TRBV2
TGTGCCAGTAGCGGTGGGCTCACAGATACGCAGTATTTT | CASSGGLTDTQYF | NA | NA | TRBJ2-3 | TRBV30
TGTGCCAGCAGTGCGCGACCGCGGGCTTTCTTT | CASSARPRAFF | NA | NA | TRBJ1-1 | TRBV2
TGTGCCAGCACAACGGGGAACACCGGGGAGCTGTTTTTT | CASTTGNTGELFF | NA | NA | TRBJ2-2 | TRBV7-9